This T cell receptor beta chain is from a study of blood T cell repertoires in COVID-19 (dated by TCRdb to the early 2020s). For the wider study: Collaborator samples came from the United States, Italy and Spain and covered acute and convalescent phases of COVID-19. The dataset comprised deeply sampled blood TCRbeta repertoires from subjects exposed to, actively infected with, or recovered from COVID-19. Nearly every sample came with metadata listing a de-identified subject ID, COVID-19 status, age in years and sex. The material from the prospective study consisted of cDNA or gDNA derived from T cells, B-cell-depleted T cells, or PBMCs. Where HLA class I and class II types were available, the types were taken from metadata supplied by the sample provider, not from assay-based typing. The repertoires were made available in a free public database intended to serve as a resource for research on the immune response to SARS-CoV-2. The samples were drawn from two sources: the first 160 participants of the ongoing ImmuneRACE study, and 1,200 or so subjects contributed by 6 global collaborators. What the research found in general, with its limitations: The quantity of clinical and demographic metadata differed by source and by participant and was supplied without curation.

This clone was counted a single time. Its antigen target is currently unknown. The input lacks base qualities; no much larger clone sits a single base away. TCRbeta CDR3 regions were amplified from genomic DNA using the immunoSEQ Assay, a bias-controlled multiplex PCR. Per the source publication's procedure: The number of nucleated cells in each sample was estimated from the amplification of reference gene primers within the assay. Sequence reads were collapsed and filtered to measure the absolute abundance of every unique TCRbeta CDR3 rearrangement. For each sample, productive Simpson clonality was calculated as the square root of Simpson's diversity index over productive rearrangements. Not all clones reach the TCRdb copy of this immuneACCESS table, which keeps in-frame sequences only. Checked studies attribute under half of the gap to unresolved V genes and leave the rest unexplained. That table furnishes V, J and clone size, whereas the DNA furnished D and trimming. For this sample the table gives about 110,000 clones, of which around 85% were detected only once. The top ten constitute 20% to 25% of the sample.

The collaborating institutions used their own protocols to collect whole blood in K2EDTA tubes. For TCRbeta analysis, collaborator samples were shipped as frozen whole blood, as isolated PBMCs, or as DNA extracted from either sample type. The CDR3 goes from the cysteine to the phenylalanine over 15 residues. The CDR3 DNA has 45 bases and is translated from base 1. CDR1 and CDR2 were assigned from the germline V gene as SGHAT and FQNNGV. At the junction V is shortened by 4 bases and J by 6 bases; bases outside the gene matches: 5. In this chain, TRBV11-2 is recombined with TRBJ2-1; TRBD2 matches 11 bases in the middle. The clonotype originates from a man between 65 and 79 years old with active or convalescent COVID-19. What was sequenced was peripheral blood. DNA sequence: TGTGCCAGCAGCTATACTAGCGGGGGTTCCAATGAGCAGTTCTTC. It specifies CASSYTSGGSNEQFF.